These 20 T cell receptor beta chains came from one sample sequenced in a study of T cells in Graves' hyperthyroidism and ophthalmopathy (dated by TCRdb to between 2018 and 2021). The protocol used for the library was multiplex PCR. The reads were generated on an Illumina HiSeq 2000. The TCR beta CDR3 regions were amplified from RNA transcripts. The TCR CDR3 was subjected to a first round of RT-PCR using the HTBI primer set and the Qiagen OneStep RT-PCR kit. Using fastp at Q25 and MiXCR, TCRdb reprocessed the public reads and kept productive beta chains. Each record represents a unique CDR3 protein, reported with the most common genes and DNA among its rows. Counted in this sample were 300,000 or so distinct CDR3 sequences; 15% to 20% of them appeared once. The ten largest clones take up around 55% of the sample. Sequencing was performed on blood. Receptors were obtained from a woman aged 60-70 years with Graves' ophthalmopathy.

This clonotype appeared a few times. V is TRBV5-1 and J is TRBJ2-3; D not certain. The CDR3 has 16 amino acids. Germline CDR1 reads SGHRS; CDR2 reads YFSETQ. V gave up 0 bases and J gave up 2 bases, with 13 bases separating them. The CDR3 protein is CASSLANRPNTDTQYF. The CDR3 region has the DNA TGCGCCAGCAGCTTGGCTAACAGACCCAACACAGATACGCAGTATTTT. Combining the CDR3 with reference TRBV5-1 and TRBJ2-3 gives the whole variable domain KAGVTQTPRYLIKTRGQQVTLSCSPISGHRSVSWYQQTPGQGLQFLFEYFSETQRNKGNFPGRFSGRQFSNSRSEMNVSTLELGDSALYLCASSLANRPNTDTQYFGPGTRLTVL.

There are many counts of this clonotype. The rearrangement links TRBV2 to TRBJ1-1; D uncertain. This CDR3 region has 14 residues. With 5 bases removed from V and 1 base from J, the gap between germline ends came to 11 bases. The V gene's germline CDR1 is SNHLY and CDR2 FYNNEI. The CDR3 DNA reads as TGTGCCAGCAGTCGGTCCTCAGGGAACACTGAAGCTTTCTTT. Translation: CASSRSSGNTEAFF.

Comment on this clonotype: The junction departs from the called germline gene at one end, perhaps through a read error. The chain joins TRBV14 to TRBJ2-1; D gene ambiguous. Germline loops: CDR1 SGHDN, CDR2 FVKESK. This CDR3 comprises 15 residues. CDR3: CASSQDLRTYNKQFF. In nucleotides, the CDR3 is TGTGCCAGCAGCCAAGATTTACGGACCTACAATAAGCAGTTCTTC.

This clonotype was counted at least ten times. This sequence joins TRBV20-1 and TRBJ2-5, with TRBD1 matching 9 bases. CDR3 length: 13 amino acids. Per the germline V gene, CDR1 is DFQATT and CDR2 is SNEGSKA (reference sequence). Trimming cost V 6 bases and J 2 bases; bases outside gene matches: 4. CDR3 sequence: CSAKTGGQETQYF. The CDR3 DNA reads TGCAGTGCAAAGACAGGGGGTCAAGAGACCCAGTACTTC.

This clonotype was detected only once. A much more abundant neighbour one base away suggests this may be a read error. The V call is TRBV10-3, the J call TRBJ2-7; 12 nucleotides align to TRBD2. The last part of the DNA fits TRBJ2-1 better; the J call may be wrong. Germline V gene lookup returns CDR1 ENHRY and CDR2 SYGVKD. The CDR3 runs to 16 residues. CDR3 coding DNA: TGTGCCAGCAGCACCCAGACTAGCGGGAGTAGGTACGAGCAGTTCTTC. This encodes CASSTQTSGSRYEQFF.

A remark on this clonotype: A much larger clone differs by one base, so this may be a read error. The rearrangement uses TRBV12-3 or TRBV12-4 and TRBJ2-5; 7 bases agree with TRBD1. The DNA end lines up better with TRBJ2-1; the J call may be wrong. The CDR3 totals 14 residues. The DNA for the CDR3 is TGTGCCAGCAGCTTGGGACAGACTCAAGAGACCCAGTTCTTC. Protein sequence: CASSLGQTQETQFF.

This clonotype was picked up a small number of times. J is TRBJ1-1 and V is TRBV5-1; tentatively, D is TRBD1 (5 bases). With 3 bases removed from V and 4 bases from J, the gap between germline ends came to 13 bases. The CDR3 has 14 residues. CDR1 is SGHRS, CDR2 YFSETQ, per germline. The CDR3 is CASSSTPGSTEAFF. CDR3 bases: TGCGCCAGCAGCTCTACGCCAGGGAGCACTGAAGCTTTCTTT.

The chain joins TRBV20-1 to TRBJ2-1, with TRBD1 matching over 7 bases. This CDR3 region has 16 residues. Germline assignment: CDR1 DFQATT and CDR2 SNEGSKA (reference sequence). Germline trimming cut 3 bases from V and 5 bases from J; bases unmatched to any gene: 13. CDR3 loop: CSARSGGPRGHNEQFF. The CDR3, as DNA: TGCAGTGCTAGGTCAGGGGGTCCTCGTGGGCACAATGAGCAGTTCTTC.

This clonotype was seen many times. The V call is TRBV6-1, the J call TRBJ2-1, with D possibly matching TRBD2 (5 bases). Trimming shortened V by 8 bases and J by 2 bases, and 16 bases separated the two germline ends. CDR1 MNHNS and CDR2 SASEGT come from the germline V gene. This CDR3 is 15 amino acids long. The CDR3 sequence is CASSNKRITYNEQFF. CDR3 nucleotides: TGTGCCAGCTCAAATAAGCGGATTACCTACAATGAGCAGTTCTTC.

The sample holds many counts of this clonotype. V gene TRBV2 combines with J gene TRBJ1-2; a possible D gene is TRBD1 (5 bases). CDR1 and CDR2 from the germline V gene are SNHLY and FYNNEI. V lost 2 bases, J lost 7 bases, and 20 bases lay in between. This CDR3 is built from 16 residues. CDR3 in amino acids: CASSENRDPGSGGYTF. For the CDR3, the DNA is TGTGCCAGCAGTGAAAACCGGGACCCGGGGAGCGGTGGCTACACCTTC. The whole variable domain, remainder taken from reference TRBV2 and TRBJ1-2, is EPEVTQTPSHQVTQMGQEVILRCVPISNHLYFYWYRQILGQKVEFLVSFYNNEISEKSEIFDDQFSVERPDGSNFTLKIRSTKLEDSAMYFCASSENRDPGSGGYTFGSGTRLTVV.

This clonotype was counted many times. The rearrangement links TRBV20-1 to TRBJ1-5; a possible D gene is TRBD1 (5 bases). CDR1 and CDR2 from the germline V gene are DFQATT and SNEGSKA (reference sequence). The length of the CDR3 is 12 residues. Trimming removed 3 bases at V and 7 bases at J, with 10 bases between. The DNA of the CDR3 is TGCAGTGCTAGTCGCAGGGACCAGCCCCAGCATTTT. Its translation is CSASRRDQPQHF.

J is TRBJ2-1 and V is TRBV28; 12 bases align to TRBD2. The CDR3 extends over 15 amino acids. Germline trimming cut 4 bases from V and 9 bases from J; bases unmatched to any gene: 7. Germline CDR1 MDHEN, CDR2 SYDVKM. CDR3: CASSSRLAGEAEQFF. CDR3 nucleotide sequence: TGTGCCAGCAGTTCCCGACTAGCGGGAGAAGCTGAGCAGTTCTTC.

This clonotype occurred many times. The chain joins TRBV6-2 or TRBV6-3 to TRBJ1-3, with D possibly matching TRBD1 (5 bases). Germline CDR1 is MNHEY and CDR2 is SVGEGT. This CDR3 spans 15 amino acids. V lost 6 bases and J lost 0, with 12 bases in between. The CDR3 DNA reads TGTGCCAGCAGCTACGACAGAGTCTCTGGAAACACCATATATTTT. Translated, it gives CASSYDRVSGNTIYF.

The genes are TRBV28 and TRBJ1-5; D unclear. V was cut by 5 bases and J by 0 bases, with 14 bases left in between. Looked up from germline, CDR1 is MDHEN and CDR2 is SYDVKM. This CDR3 region has 16 residues. In DNA, the CDR3 is TGTGCCAGCAGTAAATGGTCGGGGTATAGCAATCAGCCCCAGCATTTT. It encodes CASSKWSGYSNQPQHF.

J is TRBJ2-6 and V is TRBV4-1; a weak D match, TRBD1 (6 bases). The V end lost 5 bases, the J end lost 1 base, and 15 bases lay between the germline ends. The CDR3 runs 17 residues. Germline CDR1 is MGHRA and CDR2 is YSYEKL. CDR3 loop: CASSFGTTTSGANVLTF. As DNA, the CDR3 is TGCGCCAGCAGCTTCGGGACAACGACTTCTGGGGCCAACGTCCTGACTTTC.

The chain combines TRBV6-4 with TRBJ2-3; 7 nucleotides match TRBD2. With 2 bases clipped from V and 4 bases from J, the junction kept 9 bases outside the gene matches. Germline loops: CDR1 MRHNA, CDR2 SNTAGT. The CDR3 has 16 residues. Here the CDR3 DNA reads TGTGCCAGCAGTGACGGTGGGGCTAGCGGATCAGATACGCAGTATTTT. As protein: CASSDGGASGSDTQYF.

Only a few counts were recorded for this clonotype. The genes are TRBV28 and TRBJ2-2; D call uncertain. From germline, CDR1 is MDHEN and CDR2 SYDVKM. The CDR3 sequence is 12 residues long. V was cut by 5 bases and J by 3 bases, with 4 bases left in between. The CDR3 sequence: CASSQDTGELFF. CDR3 sequence (DNA): TGTGCCAGCAGTCAGGACACCGGGGAGCTGTTTTTT. The full variable domain, completed using reference TRBV28 and TRBJ2-2, is DVKVTQSSRYLVKRTGEKVFLECVQDMDHENMFWYRQDPGLGLRLIYFSYDVKMKEKGDIPEGYSVSREKKERFSLILESASTNQTSMYLCASSQDTGELFFGEGSRLTVL.

The chain has TRBV19 and TRBJ1-2; TRBD1 matches 10 bases. Germline-derived CDR1 and CDR2 are LNHDA and SQIVND (reference sequence). V trimming: 7 bases; J trimming: 3 bases; junction bases outside the gene matches: 8. The CDR3 length is 15 residues. CDR3 protein: CASNKRGTGDYGYTF. The CDR3 coding sequence is TGTGCCAGTAACAAACGAGGGACAGGGGACTATGGCTACACCTTC.

In this sample, this clonotype turned up many times. V and J are TRBV6-5 and TRBJ2-7; 10 bases align to TRBD2. Germline V gene sequence: CDR1 MNHEY, CDR2 SVGAGI. With V trimmed by 0 bases and J by 7 bases, 6 bases remained unmatched. This CDR3 spans 15 amino acids. The CDR3 protein is CASSYSSGGAGEQYF. The CDR3 DNA reads as TGTGCCAGCAGTTACTCGAGCGGGGGGGCGGGGGAGCAGTACTTC.

This clonotype was found many times. This chain uses TRBV2 with TRBJ2-7; the match to TRBD1 covers 8 bases. This CDR3 region has 14 residues. V was pared by 4 bases and J by 4 bases, with 6 bases of the junction left unmatched. Per germline, CDR1 SNHLY and CDR2 FYNNEI. As DNA, the CDR3 is TGTGCCAGCAGTGTAGGGACAGGTATATACGAGCAGTACTTC. As protein: CASSVGTGIYEQYF.